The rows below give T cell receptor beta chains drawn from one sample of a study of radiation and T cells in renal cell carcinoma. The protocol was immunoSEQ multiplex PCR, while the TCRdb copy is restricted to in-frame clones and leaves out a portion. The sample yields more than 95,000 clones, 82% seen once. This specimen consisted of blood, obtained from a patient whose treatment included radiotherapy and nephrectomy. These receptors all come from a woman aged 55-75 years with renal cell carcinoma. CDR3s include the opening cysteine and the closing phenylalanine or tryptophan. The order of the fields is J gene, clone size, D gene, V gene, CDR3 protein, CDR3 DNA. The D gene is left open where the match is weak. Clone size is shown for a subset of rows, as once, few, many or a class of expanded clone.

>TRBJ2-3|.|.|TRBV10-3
CAISDRGAGPLGTDTQYF
TGTGCCATCAGTGATAGAGGGGCGGGCCCTTTGGGCACAGATACGCAGTATTTT
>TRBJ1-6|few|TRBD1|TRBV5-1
CASSSRLGTANSPLHF
TGCGCCAGCAGCTCTCGCCTGGGGACAGCGAATTCACCCCTCCACTTT
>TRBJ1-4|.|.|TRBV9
CASSVGFGDGKLFF
TGTGCCAGCAGCGTAGGGTTTGGGGATGGAAAACTGTTTTTT
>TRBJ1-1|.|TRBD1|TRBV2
CASSERQGWTEAFF
TGTGCCAGCAGTGAACGACAGGGATGGACTGAAGCTTTCTTT
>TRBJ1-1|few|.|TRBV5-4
CASSYGPGSEAFF
TGTGCCAGCAGCTATGGACCGGGATCTGAAGCTTTCTTT
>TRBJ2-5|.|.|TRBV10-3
CAISESSRTETQYF
TGTGCCATCAGTGAGTCGTCTAGGACGGAGACCCAGTACTTC
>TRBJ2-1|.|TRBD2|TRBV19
CASSPQLLADFYNEQFF
TGTGCCAGTAGTCCCCAACTTCTAGCGGACTTTTACAATGAGCAGTTCTTC
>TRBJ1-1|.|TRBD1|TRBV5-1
CASSLQSTGLTFF
TGCGCCAGCAGCTTACAGTCGACAGGGTTGACTTTCTTT
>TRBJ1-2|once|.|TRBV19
CASNGRDYGYTF
TGTGCCAGTAACGGCAGGGACTATGGCTACACCTTC
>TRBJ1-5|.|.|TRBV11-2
CASSPDGGQPQHF
TGTGCCAGCAGCCCGGACGGGGGTCAGCCCCAGCATTTT
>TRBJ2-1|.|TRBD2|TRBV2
CASSEARLAGYNEQFF
TGTGCCAGCAGTGAGGCCAGACTAGCGGGCTACAATGAGCAGTTCTTC
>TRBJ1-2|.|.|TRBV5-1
CASTSDGGYNGYTF
TGCGCCAGCACCTCGGACGGGGGCTATAATGGCTACACCTTC
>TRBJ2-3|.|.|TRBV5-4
CASSLAPRAADTQYF
TGTGCCAGCAGCTTGGCCCCCAGGGCGGCAGATACGCAGTATTTT
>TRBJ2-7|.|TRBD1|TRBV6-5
CASSYGTEGYEQYF
TGTGCCAGCAGTTACGGGACAGAGGGATACGAGCAGTACTTC
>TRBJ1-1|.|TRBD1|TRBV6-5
CASREGQGNTEAFF
TGTGCCAGCAGGGAGGGACAGGGGAACACTGAAGCTTTCTTT
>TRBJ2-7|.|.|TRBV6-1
CASTSDNIRGEQYF
TGTGCCAGCACATCGGACAACATTCGGGGCGAGCAGTACTTC
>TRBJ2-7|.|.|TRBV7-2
CASSSTYEQYF
TGTGCCAGCAGCTCGACCTACGAGCAGTACTTC
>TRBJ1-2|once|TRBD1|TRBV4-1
CASSQDSGQADYGYTF
TGCGCCAGCAGCCAAGACTCGGGACAGGCGGACTATGGCTACACCTTC
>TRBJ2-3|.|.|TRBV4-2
CASSQGLRNTQYF
TGTGCCAGCAGCCAAGGGTTACGGAATACGCAGTATTTT
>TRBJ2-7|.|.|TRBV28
CASSGTARLYEQYF
TGTGCCAGCAGCGGGACCGCTAGATTATACGAGCAGTACTTC
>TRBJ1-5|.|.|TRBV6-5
CASSYRVGNQPQHF
TGTGCCAGCAGTTACAGGGTAGGCAATCAGCCCCAGCATTTT
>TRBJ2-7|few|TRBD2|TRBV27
CASSPRKGRGEQYF
TGTGCCAGCAGTCCCCGGAAGGGGAGGGGCGAGCAGTACTTC
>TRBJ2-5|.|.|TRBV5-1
CASSFGQQETQYF
TGCGCCAGCAGCTTCGGCCAGCAGGAGACCCAGTACTTC
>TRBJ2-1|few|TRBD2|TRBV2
CATSGLAGEHEQFF
TGTGCCACCTCCGGACTAGCGGGAGAACATGAGCAGTTCTTC
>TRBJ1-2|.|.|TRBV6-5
CASSSAYYGYTF
TGTGCCAGCAGTTCAGCCTACTATGGCTACACCTTC
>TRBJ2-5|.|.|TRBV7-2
CASSLGSSGKGETQYF
TGTGCCAGCAGCTTAGGATCGTCGGGGAAAGGAGAGACCCAGTACTTC
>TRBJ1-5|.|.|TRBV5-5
CASSTDKGNQPQHF
TGTGCCAGCAGTACAGACAAAGGCAATCAGCCCCAGCATTTT
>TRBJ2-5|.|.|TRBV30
CAWSPGHQETQYF
TGTGCCTGGAGTCCGGGACACCAAGAGACCCAGTACTTC
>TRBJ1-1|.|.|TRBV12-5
CASGAGWNTEAFF
TGTGCTAGTGGCGCGGGGTGGAACACTGAAGCTTTCTTT
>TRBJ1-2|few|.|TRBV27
CASSFTYFGADYGYTF
TGTGCCAGCAGTTTTACGTATTTTGGGGCAGACTATGGCTACACCTTC
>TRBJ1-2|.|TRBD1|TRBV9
CASSATGTVQTNYGYTF
TGTGCCAGCAGCGCAACCGGGACAGTCCAAACTAACTATGGCTACACCTTC
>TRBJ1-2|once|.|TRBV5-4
CASSLGSGGTGYTF
TGTGCCAGCAGCTTGGGGTCGGGGGGGACTGGCTACACCTTC
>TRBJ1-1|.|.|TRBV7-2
CASSLGQGMNTEAFF
TGTGCCAGCAGCTTAGGGCAGGGGATGAACACTGAAGCTTTCTTT
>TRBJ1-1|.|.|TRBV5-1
CASSQGEEAFF
TGCGCCAGCAGCCAAGGGGAAGAAGCTTTCTTT
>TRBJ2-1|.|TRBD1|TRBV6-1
CASSGQGKGEQFF
TGTGCCAGTTCGGGACAGGGCAAAGGTGAGCAGTTCTTC
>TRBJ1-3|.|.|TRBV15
CATSRDRVPGNTIYF
TGTGCCACCAGCAGAGATCGGGTTCCTGGAAACACCATATATTTT
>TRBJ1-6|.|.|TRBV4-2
CASSQGVDNSPLHF
TGTGCCAGCAGCCAGGGGGTAGACAATTCACCCCTCCACTTT
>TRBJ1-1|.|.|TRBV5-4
CASSLLGGGNTEAFF
TGTGCCAGCAGCTTGTTGGGGGGAGGGAACACTGAAGCTTTCTTT
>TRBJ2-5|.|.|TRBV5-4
CASRSDPSGTQYF
TGTGCCAGCAGATCGGACCCCAGCGGGACCCAGTACTTC
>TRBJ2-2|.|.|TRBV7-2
CASSLAVGELFF
TGTGCCAGCAGCTTAGCGGTCGGGGAGCTGTTTTTT
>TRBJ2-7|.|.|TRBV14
CASSSGMTYEQYF
TGTGCCAGCAGCTCAGGGATGACCTACGAGCAGTACTTC
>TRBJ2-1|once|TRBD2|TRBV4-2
CASSPRLAGRTSSYNEQFF
TGTGCCAGCAGCCCGAGACTAGCGGGGCGGACTAGCTCCTACAATGAGCAGTTCTTC
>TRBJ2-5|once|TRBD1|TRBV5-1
CASSLRNTGEETQYF
TGCGCCAGCAGCTTGAGGAACACAGGGGAAGAGACCCAGTACTTC
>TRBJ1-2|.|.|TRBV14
CASSQDRGARLGYTF
TGTGCCAGCAGCCAAGATCGGGGGGCGCGACTCGGCTACACCTTC
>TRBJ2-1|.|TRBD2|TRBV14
CASSQGRTGGFNEQFF
TGTGCCAGCAGCCAAGGTCGAACGGGAGGGTTCAATGAGCAGTTCTTC
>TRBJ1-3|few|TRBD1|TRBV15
CATSQAGTAGNTIYF
TGTGCCACCAGCCAAGCCGGGACAGCTGGAAACACCATATATTTT
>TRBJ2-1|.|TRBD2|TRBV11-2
CASSFRGSGSRNEQFF
TGTGCCAGCAGCTTTAGGGGGAGCGGGAGTCGGAATGAGCAGTTCTTC
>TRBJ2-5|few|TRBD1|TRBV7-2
CASSADRGFTETQYF
TGTGCCAGCAGTGCAGACAGGGGGTTCACAGAGACCCAGTACTTC
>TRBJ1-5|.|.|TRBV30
CAWRNQGSSNQPQHF
TGTGCCTGGAGAAACCAGGGGTCCAGCAATCAGCCCCAGCATTTT
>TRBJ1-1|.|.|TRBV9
CASSPWTGRTLNTEAFF
TGTGCCAGCAGCCCGTGGACGGGGAGAACATTGAACACTGAAGCTTTCTTT
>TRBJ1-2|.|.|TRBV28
CASSLIGGGYTF
TGTGCCAGCAGTTTGATCGGTGGAGGCTACACCTTC
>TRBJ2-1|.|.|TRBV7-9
CASSKTVTSSYNEQFF
TGTGCCAGCAGCAAGACCGTTACTAGCTCCTACAATGAGCAGTTCTTC
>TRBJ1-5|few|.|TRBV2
CASSESSEPQHF
TGTGCCAGCAGTGAATCGAGCGAGCCCCAGCATTTT
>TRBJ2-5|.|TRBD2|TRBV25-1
CASSGWAGGKETQYF
TGTGCCAGCAGTGGATGGGCGGGAGGTAAAGAGACCCAGTACTTC
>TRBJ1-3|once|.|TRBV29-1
CSVVRLGPRDTIYF
TGCAGCGTTGTTCGTCTGGGTCCTCGAGACACCATATATTTT